These 29 T cell receptor beta chains were sequenced from one sample in a study of CD8 T cells in Susac syndrome. Random hexamers were used to reverse transcribe roughly 0.5 to 1 ug of RNA. Each CDR3 protein is one row after TCRdb ran MiXCR on the immunoSEQ multiplex PCR reads. The sample has about 200,000 distinct CDR3 sequences, roughly 96% seen once. The material sequenced was CD4+ T cells from PBMCs. The receptor source for this set is a human donor with multiple sclerosis.

This clonotype was detected only once. This rearrangement joins TRBV29-1 to TRBJ2-3, with 7 bases lining up with TRBD1. CDR1 SQVTM and CDR2 ANQGSEA come from the germline V gene. The CDR3 runs to 13 residues. Trimming took 7 bases from V and 3 from J; bases not matched to a gene: 7. CDR3 sequence reads: CSGHRGGTDTQYF. The DNA of the CDR3 is TGCAGCGGTCACAGGGGTGGGACAGATACGCAGTATTTT.

The V call is TRBV4-2, the J call TRBJ1-1; possible D gene TRBD1, 5 bases. V lost 4 bases, J lost 3 bases, and 12 bases lay in between. This CDR3 has 14 residues. CDR1 is LGHNA and CDR2 is YNFKEQ in the germline V gene. CDR3 amino acids: CASSPERGHTEAFF. As DNA, the CDR3 is TGTGCCAGCAGCCCCGAAAGGGGTCACACTGAAGCTTTCTTT.

The J gene is TRBJ2-2, the V gene TRBV9; 8 bases fit TRBD2. Germline CDR1 is SGDLS and CDR2 is YYNGEE. The CDR3 runs to 16 residues. Trimming cost V 6 bases and J 5 bases; bases outside gene matches: 12. CDR3 nucleotide sequence: TGTGCCAGCAACCCACACGGGAGGGCCGGGACCGGGGAGCTGTTTTTT. Residues: CASNPHGRAGTGELFF.

This clonotype was found once. The rearrangement joins TRBV7-2 to TRBJ1-2; D is perhaps TRBD1 (5 bases). The germline V and J ends were trimmed by 4 bases and 7 bases, with 13 bases remaining between them. The CDR3 has 13 residues. Per germline, CDR1 SGHTA and CDR2 FQGNSA. CDR3 loop: CASSSDRGGGYTF. The CDR3, as DNA: TGTGCCAGCAGCTCCGACCGGGGCGGTGGCTACACCTTC. Variable domain in full (rest from reference TRBV7-2 and TRBJ1-2): GAGVSQSPSNKVTEKGKDVELRCDPISGHTALYWYRQSLGQGLEFLIYFQGNSAPDKSGLPSDRFSAERTGGSVSTLTIQRTQQEDSAVYLCASSSDRGGGYTFGSGTRLTVV.

The V and J genes are TRBV5-4 and TRBJ2-5; a weak D match, TRBD2 (6 bases). The germline CDR1 and CDR2 sequences are SGHNT and YYREEE (reference sequence). The CDR3 is made up of 15 amino acids. V lost 3 bases to trimming and J lost 5 bases, with 17 bases between them. The CDR3 DNA follows: TGTGCCAGCAGCTCACGCGGCGGGACGGGGGAGACCCAGTACTTC. It translates to CASSSRGGTGETQYF.

The V gene is TRBV11-2, the J gene TRBJ2-1; TRBD1 might be the D (7 bases). The V end was cut by 5 bases, the J end by 8 bases, with 22 bases between. Germline-derived CDR1 and CDR2 are SGHAT and FQNNGV. The CDR3 covers 16 residues. For the CDR3, the DNA is TGTGCCAGCAGCCCTTGGGGCAGGGGGGATGGGGATGAGCAGTTCTTC. Amino acids: CASSPWGRGDGDEQFF.

The chain couples TRBV30 to TRBJ1-1, with 9 bases matching TRBD1. CDR3 length equals 15 residues. Trimming took 3 bases from V and 1 from J; bases not matched to a gene: 6. Germline values: CDR1 GTSNPN, CDR2 SVGIG (reference sequence). CDR3 sequence reads: CAWRYKDRGNTEAFF. In DNA form, the CDR3 reads TGTGCCTGGAGATATAAGGACAGGGGGAACACTGAAGCTTTCTTT.

The chain joins TRBV9 to TRBJ1-1, with D uncertain. This CDR3 spans 15 amino acids. V lost 0 bases to trimming and J lost 6 bases, with 15 bases between them. Germline CDR1 and CDR2: SGDLS and YYNGEE. CDR3 in amino acids: CASSVESGSGAEAFF. CDR3 in DNA: TGTGCCAGCAGCGTAGAATCTGGGAGTGGCGCTGAAGCTTTCTTT.

The chain is built from TRBV10-3 and TRBJ2-3, with D possibly being TRBD1 or TRBD2 (5 bases each). With 6 bases removed from V and 2 bases from J, the gap between germline ends came to 12 bases. This CDR3 has 14 residues. Germline CDR1 and CDR2: ENHRY and SYGVKD. This CDR3 reads CAIRRGRDTDTQYF. CDR3 DNA: TGTGCCATCAGACGGGGACGAGACACAGATACGCAGTATTTT.

The gene calls are TRBV3-1 and TRBJ2-7, with 10 bases fitting TRBD1. The CDR3 has 14 residues. J was trimmed by 3 bases and V by 2 bases; bases with no gene match: 1. The germline CDR1 and CDR2 sequences are LGHDT and YNNKEL (reference sequence). The CDR3 protein is CASSQWDRGYEQYF. CDR3 DNA sequence: TGTGCCAGCAGCCAATGGGACAGGGGCTACGAGCAGTACTTC.

The CDR3 is CSVEWRFLHTEAFF. The CDR3 DNA sequence: TGCAGCGTTGAGTGGAGGTTTCTCCACACTGAAGCTTTCTTT. The chain combines TRBV29-1 with TRBJ1-1; D remains unclear. The germline V gene encodes CDR1 SQVTM and CDR2 ANQGSEA. This CDR3 has 14 amino acids. Trimming stripped 3 bases from V and 3 bases from J, with 14 bases between.

This rearrangement joins TRBV27 to TRBJ1-2, with D perhaps matching TRBD1 (5 bases). CDR3 length: 15 residues. Trimming left V 2 bases short and J 4 bases short, with 14 bases between. Germline CDR1 is MNHEY and CDR2 is SMNVEV (reference sequence). The CDR3: CASSLGGPGGYGYTF. The CDR3 nucleotides read TGTGCCAGCAGTTTAGGCGGTCCTGGGGGCTATGGCTACACCTTC.

V and J are TRBV11-2 and TRBJ2-1; 7 bases map to TRBD2. Losses at the gene ends were 5 bases for V and 1 base for J; bases not matched to a gene: 17. Germline V gene sequence: CDR1 SGHAT, CDR2 FQNNGV. The CDR3 is made up of 19 amino acids. The CDR3 region is CASSPLRQGGSGSYNEQFF. The CDR3 region has the DNA TGTGCCAGCAGCCCGCTGAGGCAGGGAGGGTCGGGGTCCTACAATGAGCAGTTCTTC. The full variable domain, in which reference TRBV11-2 and TRBJ2-1 provide the parts outside the CDR3, is EAGVAQSPRYKIIEKRQSVAFWCNPISGHATLYWYQQILGQGPKLLIQFQNNGVVDDSQLPKDRFSAERLKGVDSTLKIQPAKLEDSAVYLCASSPLRQGGSGSYNEQFFGPGTRLTVL.

The J gene is TRBJ2-5, the V gene TRBV10-3, with D maybe TRBD1 (5 bases). The CDR3 contains 13 residues. Germline V gene data show CDR1 as ENHRY and CDR2 as SYGVKD. Trimming removed 7 bases from V and 2 bases from J, with 11 bases in between. This CDR3 is CAIKVRAQETQYF. Written as DNA, the CDR3 is TGTGCCATCAAGGTCAGGGCTCAAGAGACCCAGTACTTC.

This clonotype was recorded only once. The gene calls are TRBV2 and TRBJ2-7, with D uncertain. In germline, CDR1 is SNHLY, CDR2 FYNNEI. V lost 1 base and J lost 11, with 15 bases in between. The CDR3 loop spans 13 amino acids. The CDR3 here is CASSEGLNRGKYF. The CDR3 DNA reads TGTGCCAGCAGTGAAGGGCTCAACCGTGGGAAGTACTTC.

This sequence joins TRBV7-2 and TRBJ1-1; D may be TRBD1 (6 bases). Trimming pared 5 bases from V and 7 bases from J, leaving 20 bases between. This CDR3 is built from 15 residues. CDR1 SGHTA and CDR2 FQGNSA come from the germline V gene. CDR3 region: CASSPPRGGVIEAFF. The CDR3 DNA follows: TGTGCCAGCAGCCCTCCCAGAGGGGGTGTTATTGAAGCTTTCTTT.

This clonotype showed up just once. This rearrangement joins TRBV5-6 to TRBJ1-1; D gene uncertain. Germline-derived CDR1 and CDR2 are SGHDT and YYEEEE. The V gene lost 0 bases and the J gene lost 9 bases, with 9 bases spanning the gap. There are 12 residues in the CDR3. The CDR3 bases are TGTGCCAGCAGCTTGGACGGATTTAAAGCTTTCTTT. This codes for CASSLDGFKAFF.

The chain links TRBV3-1 to TRBJ1-5; D is perhaps TRBD1 (6 bases). From germline, CDR1 is LGHDT and CDR2 YNNKEL (reference sequence). The CDR3 sequence is 15 residues long. V was trimmed by 4 bases and J by 0 bases, leaving 10 bases between them. CDR3 bases: TGTGCCAGCAGCCGGGGACACTATAGCAATCAGCCCCAGCATTTT. It is translated as CASSRGHYSNQPQHF.

The chain is built from TRBV29-1 and TRBJ1-2; no clear D. The germline gives CDR1 SQVTM, CDR2 ANQGSEA. The length of the CDR3 is 13 residues. The V and J ends lost 7 bases and 1 base respectively, with 13 bases between them. The DNA for the CDR3 is TGCAGCGCCCCAGTTAGGGATAACTATGGCTACACCTTC. Translation gives CSAPVRDNYGYTF.

This chain uses TRBV30 with TRBJ1-2; possible D gene TRBD1, 6 bases. Germline-derived CDR1 and CDR2 are GTSNPN and SVGIG (reference sequence). Trimming took off 4 bases at V and 6 bases at J, with 12 bases between the two ends. The length of the CDR3 is 12 residues. CDR3 nucleotide sequence: TGTGCCTGGAAGAGGGGGGCGGATGGCTACACCTTC. This sequence encodes CAWKRGADGYTF.

The chain has TRBV2 and TRBJ2-2; D perhaps matches TRBD1 (6 bases). Deletions cut 5 bases from V and 4 bases from J, with 11 bases between. CDR3 length: 14 amino acids. CDR1 SNHLY and CDR2 FYNNEI come from the germline V gene. The CDR3 DNA reads as TGTGCCAGCAGTTATACAGGGTCCACCGGGGAGCTGTTTTTT. The encoded protein is CASSYTGSTGELFF.

The gene calls are TRBV7-8 and TRBJ2-2, with 9 bases that match TRBD1. CDR1 is SGHVS, CDR2 FQNEAQ, per germline. CDR3 length: 15 amino acids. V shed 5 bases and J 6 bases; nucleotides not matched to a gene: 7. In DNA form, the CDR3 reads TGTGCCAGCAGCCCCGGGACAGGGAGTCCCGGGGAGCTGTTTTTT. This gives the protein CASSPGTGSPGELFF.

V is TRBV12-3 or TRBV12-4 and J is TRBJ2-3, with D perhaps assigned TRBD1 or TRBD2 (5 bases each). Trimming took off 2 bases at V and 0 bases at J, with 9 bases between the two ends. The CDR3 spans 15 residues. The CDR3 protein is CASSLRDQSTDTQYF. The CDR3 DNA reads as TGTGCCAGCAGTTTAAGGGACCAGAGCACAGATACGCAGTATTTT.

The CDR3 DNA reads TGTGCCAGCACCCCAGGGTTTGACGAGCAGTACTTC. Encoded protein: CASTPGFDEQYF. The chain couples TRBV7-9 to TRBJ2-7, with D perhaps TRBD1 (5 bases). Germline loops: CDR1 SEHNR, CDR2 FQNEAQ (reference sequence). The CDR3 is 12 residues long. V lost 7 bases and J 5 bases, leaving 12 bases between the germline ends.

This clonotype appeared once. The chain has TRBV4-2 and TRBJ2-3; D is perhaps TRBD2 (6 bases). V lost 1 base and J lost 0, with 14 bases in between. The length of the CDR3 is 17 residues. Germline values: CDR1 LGHNA, CDR2 YNFKEQ. The CDR3 reads CASSQAYRDSSTDTQYF. The CDR3 nucleotides are TGTGCCAGCAGCCAAGCATACCGGGACTCTAGCACAGATACGCAGTATTTT.

The chain uses TRBV7-2 and TRBJ2-1; TRBD2 aligns across 13 bases. Unmatched junction bases numbered 5, after V lost 1 base and J lost 5 bases. Germline-derived CDR1 and CDR2 are SGHTA and FQGNSA. The CDR3 has 17 amino acids. The CDR3 DNA reads as TGTGCCAGCAGCTTAGTAACTAGCGGGAGGGGGAACAATGAGCAGTTCTTC. It translates to CASSLVTSGRGNNEQFF.

The chain employs TRBV20-1 and TRBJ2-1; 7 bases align to TRBD2. After removal of 0 bases from V and 4 bases from J, the junction contained 3 bases not matched to a gene. The germline V gene has CDR1 DFQATT and CDR2 SNEGSKA (reference sequence). CDR3 length: 14 amino acids. CDR3 bases: TGCAGTGCTAGAGATAGACTAGCTTACAATGAGCAGTTCTTC. Translating gives CSARDRLAYNEQFF.

The V gene is TRBV2, the J gene TRBJ2-7; D is unclear. The germline V and J ends were trimmed by 5 bases and 1 base, with 6 bases remaining between them. Germline CDR1 and CDR2: SNHLY and FYNNEI. This CDR3 is 12 amino acids long. CDR3 nucleotides: TGTGCCAGCAGTACGGATTCCTACGAGCAGTACTTC. It yields the protein CASSTDSYEQYF.

This chain connects TRBV30 to TRBJ1-5; TRBD1 matches at 8 bases. V was pared by 5 bases and J by 6 bases, with 6 bases of the junction left unmatched. In germline, CDR1 is GTSNPN, CDR2 SVGIG (reference sequence). The CDR3 extends over 13 amino acids. CDR3 sequence: CAWESGGSQPQHF. The CDR3 nucleotides read TGTGCCTGGGAATCAGGGGGCAGTCAGCCCCAGCATTTT.